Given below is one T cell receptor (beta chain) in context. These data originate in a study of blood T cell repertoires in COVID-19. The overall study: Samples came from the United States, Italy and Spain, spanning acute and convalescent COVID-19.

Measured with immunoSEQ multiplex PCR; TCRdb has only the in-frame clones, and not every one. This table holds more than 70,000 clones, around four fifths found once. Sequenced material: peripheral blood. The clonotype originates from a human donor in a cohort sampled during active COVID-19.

The CDR3 loop is CASSPNGRQTTEAFF. In DNA, the CDR3 is TGTGCCAGCTCACCAAATGGACGACAGACCACTGAAGCTTTCTTT. This chain joins TRBV18 and TRBJ1-1; a weak D match, TRBD1 (5 bases). The CDR3 is made up of 15 amino acids. V lost 2 bases to trimming and J lost 4 bases, with 14 bases between them. Looked up from germline, CDR1 is KGHSH and CDR2 is LQKENI.